Shown below are 13 T cell receptor beta chains from a single sample sequenced in a study of monozygotic twins with inflammatory bowel disease. Following a re-call of the 5' RACE reads, TCRdb has one entry per CDR3 protein and lacks DNA. The sample's table shows over 150,000 distinct CDR3 sequences. The sequenced material came from blood. The receptors stem from a human donor with ulcerative colitis or Crohn's disease, or a healthy co-twin of an affected twin (not recorded which).

The chain has TRBV12-3 or TRBV12-4 and TRBJ1-5; as DNA is missing, the TRBD1 call by TCRdb cannot be tested. The CDR3 has 15 residues. The CDR3 sequence: CASSRRGQENQPQHF.

This chain uses TRBV12-3 or TRBV12-4 with TRBJ1-5; TCRdb's assignment of TRBD1 cannot be checked, as there is no DNA. This CDR3 has 16 amino acids. The CDR3 is CASSLGGQYGNQPQHF.

The chain carries TRBV28 and TRBJ2-1; TCRdb's assignment of TRBD2 cannot be checked, as there is no DNA. This CDR3 has 15 amino acids. Germline-derived CDR1 and CDR2 are MDHEN and SYDVKM. This chain's CDR3 is CASRGVSGSFNEQFF.

This CDR3 is CASSAYRLTEAFF. The chain has TRBV7-2 and TRBJ1-1; TCRdb outputs TRBD1, but without DNA this stays unchecked. The CDR3 has 13 amino acids. Germline V gene data show CDR1 as SGHTA and CDR2 as FQGNSA.

CDR3 residues: CASSLGGAGYEQYF. The V call is TRBV11-2, the J call TRBJ2-7; TCRdb names TRBD1, which stays unverified in the absence of DNA. The CDR3 runs to 14 residues. Germline V CDR1 and CDR2: SGHAT, FQNNGV.

The chain joins TRBV12-3 or TRBV12-4 to TRBJ1-5. The CDR3 contains 12 residues. The CDR3 reads CASSLSSQPQHF.

V gene TRBV18 combines with J gene TRBJ1-4. The CDR3 runs 16 residues. Germline V gene data show CDR1 as KGHSH and CDR2 as LQKENI. The CDR3 region is CASSLTGTTAPKKLFF.

V usage is TRBV4-2 and J usage is TRBJ2-1; TCRdb's assignment of TRBD2 cannot be checked, as there is no DNA. CDR3 length equals 15 residues. CDR1 and CDR2 from the germline V gene are LGHNA and YNFKEQ. CDR3 region: CASSPLVRRYNEQFF.

The gene calls are TRBV20-1 and TRBJ2-7; TCRdb lists TRBD2, though no DNA is available to test this call. From germline, CDR1 is DFQATT and CDR2 SNEGSKA (reference sequence). The length of the CDR3 is 14 residues. CDR3 residues: CSAVGLAGAYEQYF.

This chain uses TRBV4-1 with TRBJ1-3; TCRdb's D call of TRBD1 is untestable without DNA. Germline CDR1 and CDR2: MGHRA and YSYEKL. CDR3 length: 15 residues. The CDR3 here is CASSHPTGTGNTIYF.

The chain employs TRBV28 and TRBJ2-5; TCRdb proposes TRBD2, but this gene call is untestable without DNA. This CDR3 comprises 16 residues. The germline CDR1 and CDR2 sequences are MDHEN and SYDVKM. CDR3 sequence reads: CASSFIGLAGGETQYF.

The V gene is TRBV5-1, the J gene TRBJ1-1; as DNA is missing, the TRBD1 call by TCRdb cannot be tested. This CDR3 has 16 residues. The germline V gene encodes CDR1 SGHRS and CDR2 YFSETQ. CDR3 amino acids: CASSLELRTGSTEAFF.

The chain is built from TRBV7-2 and TRBJ2-7. The CDR3 runs 14 residues. The germline gives CDR1 SGHTA, CDR2 FQGNSA. The CDR3 here is CASSLSGPFYEQYF.